The next 10 T cell receptor beta chains were all read from a single sample in a study of blood T cell repertoires in COVID-19. The protocol was immunoSEQ multiplex PCR, while the TCRdb copy is restricted to in-frame clones and leaves out a portion. The profile shows fewer than 120,000 clones, roughly 82% of them singletons. Input material: peripheral blood. The receptors were gathered from a woman aged 55-70 years with acute or convalescent COVID-19.

This chain uses TRBV11-2 with TRBJ2-5; D is undetermined. V lost 4 bases, J lost 5 bases, and 11 bases lay in between. The germline V gene encodes CDR1 SGHAT and CDR2 FQNNGV. The CDR3 has 13 residues. The CDR3 region is CASSSSGRETQYF. DNA of the CDR3: TGTGCCAGCAGCTCCTCTGGTCGGGAGACCCAGTACTTC.

The rearrangement joins TRBV7-2 to TRBJ2-2, with D possibly matching TRBD2 (6 bases). Germline assignment: CDR1 SGHTA and CDR2 FQGNSA. The V end lost 3 bases, the J end lost 7 bases, and 18 bases lay between the germline ends. The CDR3 runs 16 residues. DNA of the CDR3: TGTGCCAGCAGCTTCCGGACTGGTCCCGGGGGCGGGGAGCTGTTTTTT. This gives the protein CASSFRTGPGGGELFF.

This chain joins TRBV5-6 and TRBJ1-1; maybe TRBD1 (6 bases). V was pared by 0 bases and J by 2 bases, with 8 bases between. Looked up from germline, CDR1 is SGHDT and CDR2 is YYEEEE. CDR3 length equals 14 residues. The CDR3 DNA reads TGTGCCAGCAGCTTGGGACAGGTCAACACTGAAGCTTTCTTT. This codes for CASSLGQVNTEAFF.

The CDR3 nucleotides are TGTGCCAGCAGTTACGGCCCTCCCCATCAGCCCCAGCATTTT. Amino acid sequence: CASSYGPPHQPQHF. The V gene is TRBV6-5, the J gene TRBJ1-5; no clear D gene. Trimming took 2 bases from V and 5 from J, leaving 10 bases between them. This CDR3 is 14 amino acids long. Germline CDR1 is MNHEY and CDR2 is SVGAGI.

The rearrangement links TRBV12-3 or TRBV12-4 to TRBJ1-1, with unresolved D. There are 13 residues in the CDR3. The V end was cut by 5 bases, the J end by 1 base, with 8 bases between. The CDR3 here is CASSKRENTEAFF. CDR3 DNA sequence: TGTGCCAGCAGTAAACGGGAGAACACTGAAGCTTTCTTT.

This clone occurred a few times. CDR3 DNA: TGTGCCAGCAGTGAGTGGGACACCAACTATGGCTACACCTTC. As protein: CASSEWDTNYGYTF. This chain links TRBV2 with TRBJ1-2; a possible D gene is TRBD1 (6 bases). The CDR3 loop spans 14 amino acids. The V gene lost 3 bases and the J gene lost 2 bases, with 10 bases spanning the gap. Germline V gene lookup returns CDR1 SNHLY and CDR2 FYNNEI.

Only one count was recorded for this clone. The chain carries TRBV4-3 and TRBJ1-4, with 7 bases that match TRBD1. With 1 base clipped from V and 7 bases from J, the junction kept 0 bases outside the gene matches. CDR1 LGHNA and CDR2 YSLEER come from the germline V gene. This CDR3 region has 13 residues. The CDR3 DNA sequence: TGCGCCAGCAGCCAAGCAGGGGGTGAAAAACTGTTTTTT. Translating gives CASSQAGGEKLFF.

The rearrangement joins TRBV7-9 to TRBJ2-3; 10 bases are shared with TRBD1. The V segment lost 5 bases and the J segment 5 bases; nucleotides outside the gene matches: 10. The CDR3 is 16 amino acids. From germline, CDR1 is SEHNR and CDR2 FQNEAQ (reference sequence). CDR3 amino acids: CASSPRQGAHVDTQYF. The DNA of the CDR3 is TGTGCCAGCAGCCCTCGACAGGGGGCGCATGTAGATACGCAGTATTTT.

The chain has TRBV11-2 and TRBJ2-7; D gene ambiguous. Trimming removed 3 bases at V and 4 bases at J, with 10 bases between. Germline V CDR1 and CDR2: SGHAT, FQNNGV. The CDR3 is made up of 13 amino acids. The DNA for the CDR3 is TGTGCCAGCAGCTTCAATGTCATGTACGAGCAGTACTTC. Protein sequence: CASSFNVMYEQYF.

This chain joins TRBV25-1 and TRBJ1-1, with D hard to call. Germline CDR1 MGHDK, CDR2 SYGVNS. Trimming cost V 3 bases and J 7 bases, with 12 bases left between them. The CDR3 loop spans 13 amino acids. The CDR3 nucleotides are TGTGCCAGCAGTGATCGAGGAAAGTTTGAAGCTTTCTTT. It specifies CASSDRGKFEAFF.